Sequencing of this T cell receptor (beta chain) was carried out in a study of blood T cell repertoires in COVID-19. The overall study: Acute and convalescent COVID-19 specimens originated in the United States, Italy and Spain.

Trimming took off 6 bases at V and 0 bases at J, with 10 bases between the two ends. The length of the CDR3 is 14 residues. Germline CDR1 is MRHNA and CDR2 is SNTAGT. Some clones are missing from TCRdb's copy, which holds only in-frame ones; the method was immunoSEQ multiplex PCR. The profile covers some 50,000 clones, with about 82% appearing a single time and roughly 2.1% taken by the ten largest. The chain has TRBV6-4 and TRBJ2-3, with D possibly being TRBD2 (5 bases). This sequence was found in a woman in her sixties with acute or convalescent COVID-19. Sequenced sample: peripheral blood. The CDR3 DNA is TGTGCCAGCAGGAGGGCGGGCAGCACAGATACGCAGTATTTT. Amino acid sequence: CASRRAGSTDTQYF.